The rows below give T cell receptor beta chains drawn from one sample of a study of cytomegalovirus exposure and HLA in healthy donors. The protocol was immunoSEQ multiplex PCR, while the TCRdb copy is restricted to in-frame clones and leaves out a portion. The sample contains about 98,000 clones, roughly 77% of which appear only once. Sequencing was carried out using PBMCs. These TCRs come from a man aged 35-49 years in good health and CMV-seronegative. The CDR3 runs from the conserved cysteine through the conserved F or W. Fields, in order: D gene, CDR3 length, V gene, clone size, J gene, CDR3 DNA, CDR3 protein. A D gene is named only where the DNA matches it firmly. Rows give clone size only sometimes, using once, few, many, or a class for an expanded clone.

D: NA; length: 14; V: TRBV10-3; size: NA; J: TRBJ2-7; DNA: TGTGCCATCAGTGAGTCCTTCGGGGGTGGCGAGCAGTACTTC; CDR3: CAISESFGGGEQYF
D: TRBD1; length: 15; V: TRBV19; size: NA; J: TRBJ1-6; DNA: TGTGCCAGTAGTGCGGACAGGGGTCGGTATTCACCCCTCCACTTT; CDR3: CASSADRGRYSPLHF
D: TRBD2; length: 16; V: TRBV5-1; size: NA; J: TRBJ2-3; DNA: TGCGCCAGCAGCTCCGGGGGGAGCGGTAGCACAGATACGCAGTATTTT; CDR3: CASSSGGSGSTDTQYF
D: TRBD2; length: 15; V: TRBV11-3; size: NA; J: TRBJ2-5; DNA: TGTGCCAGCAGCCCCCGCCGCGGGGGACAAGAGACCCAGTACTTC; CDR3: CASSPRRGGQETQYF
D: NA; length: 17; V: TRBV5-6; size: NA; J: TRBJ1-2; DNA: TGTGCCAGCAGCTCCCTTTCTCTTACCGGGACACTATATGGCTACACCTTC; CDR3: CASSSLSLTGTLYGYTF
D: NA; length: 18; V: TRBV7-6; size: NA; J: TRBJ2-2; DNA: TGTGCCAGCAGCTTATGGGACAGAAGCGGGGGCAACACCGGGGAGCTGTTTTTT; CDR3: CASSLWDRSGGNTGELFF
D: TRBD1; length: 16; V: TRBV5-4; size: NA; J: TRBJ2-3; DNA: TGTGCCAGCAGCTCGGCCCGGGACAGGGGTCCAGATACGCAGTATTTT; CDR3: CASSSARDRGPDTQYF
D: NA; length: 13; V: TRBV5-8; size: once; J: TRBJ2-5; DNA: TGTGCCAGCAGCGACCGGGACAAAGAGACCCAGTACTTC; CDR3: CASSDRDKETQYF
D: NA; length: 14; V: TRBV28; size: NA; J: TRBJ1-5; DNA: TGTGCCAGCAGTTTAGGGCCAGTTAGTCAGCCCCAGCATTTT; CDR3: CASSLGPVSQPQHF
D: TRBD2; length: 23; V: TRBV9; size: NA; J: TRBJ2-1; DNA: TGTGCCAGCAGCGTAGCCCCTTCTTTGTCTAGCGGGGGGGTAGGGTTATCCCACAATGAGCAGTTCTTC; CDR3: CASSVAPSLSSGGVGLSHNEQFF
D: TRBD1; length: 15; V: TRBV4-1; size: few; J: TRBJ2-1; DNA: TGCGCCAGCAGCCTAGGACAGGCCTCCTACAATGAGCAGTTCTTC; CDR3: CASSLGQASYNEQFF
D: TRBD1; length: 15; V: TRBV6-5; size: few; J: TRBJ1-2; DNA: TGTGCCAGCAGTCAGAACCCGGGACAGGGGCGAGGCTACACCTTC; CDR3: CASSQNPGQGRGYTF
D: TRBD2; length: 17; V: TRBV6-9; size: few; J: TRBJ2-1; DNA: TGTGCCACTTCAGGGTTCGTTAGCGGGGGCTCCTACAATGAGCAGTTCTTC; CDR3: CATSGFVSGGSYNEQFF
D: NA; length: 15; V: TRBV9; size: NA; J: TRBJ1-6; DNA: TGTGCCAGCAGCGTAGAGGGGCAATTGGATTCACCCCTCCACTTT; CDR3: CASSVEGQLDSPLHF
D: NA; length: 13; V: TRBV6-5; size: NA; J: TRBJ2-7; DNA: TGTGCCAGCAGTTTACAGGGCGCCTACGAGCAGTACTTC; CDR3: CASSLQGAYEQYF
D: NA; length: 15; V: TRBV5-1; size: NA; J: TRBJ1-2; DNA: TGCGCCAGCAGCTTGGAGCGGGGCGCGGTTGATGGCTACACCTTC; CDR3: CASSLERGAVDGYTF
D: NA; length: 14; V: TRBV30; size: NA; J: TRBJ1-6; DNA: TGTGCCTGGATCAGAAGGGGAGGAAATTCACCCCTCCACTTT; CDR3: CAWIRRGGNSPLHF
D: NA; length: 12; V: TRBV6-6; size: NA; J: TRBJ1-1; DNA: TGTGCCAGCAGTACCACAGCCACTGAAGCTTTCTTT; CDR3: CASSTTATEAFF
D: TRBD1; length: 17; V: TRBV5-1; size: NA; J: TRBJ1-1; DNA: TGCGCCAGCAGCCAGGGACAGGGGGCTGTCAGGGCCACTGAAGCTTTCTTT; CDR3: CASSQGQGAVRATEAFF
D: NA; length: 16; V: TRBV7-9; size: NA; J: TRBJ1-5; DNA: TGTTCCAGCAGCTTACAAGGAGGGAGGGGCAATCAGCCCCAGCATTTT; CDR3: CSSSLQGGRGNQPQHF
D: NA; length: 16; V: TRBV5-1; size: NA; J: TRBJ1-3; DNA: TGCGCCAGCAGCTTCCATCTACAGGGTCCTGGAAACACCATATATTTT; CDR3: CASSFHLQGPGNTIYF
D: NA; length: 15; V: TRBV5-1; size: NA; J: TRBJ1-2; DNA: TGCGCCAGCAGCTTGGCTAGGACAACTGCCGGCGGCTACACCTTC; CDR3: CASSLARTTAGGYTF
D: TRBD2; length: 16; V: TRBV29-1; size: few; J: TRBJ2-1; DNA: TGCAGCGTTGATGGACTAGCGGGTTATGGAGACAATGAGCAGTTCTTC; CDR3: CSVDGLAGYGDNEQFF
D: TRBD1; length: 14; V: TRBV7-9; size: NA; J: TRBJ2-5; DNA: TGTGCCAGCAGCTTGTCACAGGGGATGGAGACCCAGTACTTC; CDR3: CASSLSQGMETQYF
D: NA; length: 15; V: TRBV5-1; size: NA; J: TRBJ1-1; DNA: TGCGCCAGCAGCTTGTGGGGGGGCCAAAACACTGAAGCTTTCTTT; CDR3: CASSLWGGQNTEAFF
D: NA; length: 14; V: TRBV9; size: once; J: TRBJ2-5; DNA: TGTGCCAGCAGCGTAGGTGGCAGCCAAGAGACCCAGTACTTC; CDR3: CASSVGGSQETQYF
D: NA; length: 15; V: TRBV5-8; size: NA; J: TRBJ2-1; DNA: TGTGCCAGCAGCCTAGGACAGCCAGTCTCCAATGAGCAGTTCTTC; CDR3: CASSLGQPVSNEQFF
D: NA; length: 16; V: TRBV6-6; size: NA; J: TRBJ2-7; DNA: TGTGCCAGCGGAATCTCGGGCGGGCTTAAAACCTACGAGCAGTACTTC; CDR3: CASGISGGLKTYEQYF
D: TRBD1; length: 15; V: TRBV6-5; size: NA; J: TRBJ1-5; DNA: TGTGCCAGCAGCTACGGGGGACAGGGGAATCAGCCCCAGCATTTT; CDR3: CASSYGGQGNQPQHF
D: NA; length: 14; V: TRBV7-7; size: once; J: TRBJ2-5; DNA: TGTGCCAGCAGCTTAAGGGGGGGGGTCGAGACCCAGTACTTC; CDR3: CASSLRGGVETQYF
D: TRBD1; length: 14; V: TRBV6-5; size: NA; J: TRBJ1-1; DNA: TGTGCCAGCAGGATGGGACAGGGGGTTACTGAAGCTTTCTTT; CDR3: CASRMGQGVTEAFF
D: NA; length: 13; V: TRBV29-1; size: NA; J: TRBJ2-5; DNA: TGCAGCGTTGCCGGGGGTGTGGGAGAGACCCAGTACTTC; CDR3: CSVAGGVGETQYF
D: NA; length: 15; V: TRBV9; size: NA; J: TRBJ2-5; DNA: TGTGCCAGCAGCGTAGGGGGCCCTAAGCAAGAGACCCAGTACTTC; CDR3: CASSVGGPKQETQYF
D: TRBD2; length: 15; V: TRBV5-6; size: NA; J: TRBJ2-5; DNA: TGTGCCAGCAGCTCCTCTAGCGGGGGGGCCGAGACCCAGTACTTC; CDR3: CASSSSSGGAETQYF
D: TRBD1; length: 14; V: TRBV9; size: NA; J: TRBJ2-7; DNA: TGTGCCAGCAGCCCCGGGACAGCAGCATACGAGCAGTACTTC; CDR3: CASSPGTAAYEQYF
D: NA; length: 14; V: TRBV27; size: NA; J: TRBJ2-7; DNA: TGTGCCAGCAGAATCGGACAGACCCCCTACGAGCAGTACTTC; CDR3: CASRIGQTPYEQYF
D: NA; length: 16; V: TRBV5-5; size: NA; J: TRBJ1-3; DNA: TGTGCCAGCAGCTTGGTCGTCACATACTCTGGAAACACCATATATTTT; CDR3: CASSLVVTYSGNTIYF
D: NA; length: 15; V: TRBV5-6; size: NA; J: TRBJ1-1; DNA: TGTGCGACCCAACTGGGGGGAGTTGGGAACACTGAAGCTTTCTTT; CDR3: CATQLGGVGNTEAFF
D: NA; length: 13; V: TRBV2; size: once; J: TRBJ1-2; DNA: TGTGCCAGCAGACGACAGGACTACTATGGCTACACCTTC; CDR3: CASRRQDYYGYTF
D: NA; length: 14; V: TRBV2; size: NA; J: TRBJ1-5; DNA: TGTGCCAGCAGTGAAGCGAACTTAAATCAGCCCCAGCATTTT; CDR3: CASSEANLNQPQHF
D: TRBD1; length: 15; V: TRBV10-3; size: NA; J: TRBJ2-2; DNA: TGTGCCATCAGACCGGGACAGCCAAACACCGGGGAGCTGTTTTTT; CDR3: CAIRPGQPNTGELFF
D: NA; length: 12; V: TRBV25-1; size: NA; J: TRBJ1-4; DNA: TGTGCCAGCAGTACGGGTAATGAAAAACTGTTTTTT; CDR3: CASSTGNEKLFF
D: NA; length: 17; V: TRBV5-1; size: few; J: TRBJ1-1; DNA: TGCGCCAGCAGCTTGTCTTTAGGGGCCCCTATGAACACTGAAGCTTTCTTT; CDR3: CASSLSLGAPMNTEAFF
D: NA; length: 15; V: TRBV5-5; size: once; J: TRBJ1-2; DNA: TGTGCCAGCAGCTTAACCCTTGACAGATACTATGGCTACACCTTC; CDR3: CASSLTLDRYYGYTF
D: NA; length: 14; V: TRBV10-2; size: NA; J: TRBJ2-1; DNA: TGCGCCAGCAGTTCCGGGACACACTACAATGAGCAGTTCTTC; CDR3: CASSSGTHYNEQFF
D: TRBD2; length: 17; V: TRBV27; size: NA; J: TRBJ2-7; DNA: TGTGCCAGCAGTCGCGGGGCGCGGACCAGCGGGGATTACGAGCAGTACTTC; CDR3: CASSRGARTSGDYEQYF